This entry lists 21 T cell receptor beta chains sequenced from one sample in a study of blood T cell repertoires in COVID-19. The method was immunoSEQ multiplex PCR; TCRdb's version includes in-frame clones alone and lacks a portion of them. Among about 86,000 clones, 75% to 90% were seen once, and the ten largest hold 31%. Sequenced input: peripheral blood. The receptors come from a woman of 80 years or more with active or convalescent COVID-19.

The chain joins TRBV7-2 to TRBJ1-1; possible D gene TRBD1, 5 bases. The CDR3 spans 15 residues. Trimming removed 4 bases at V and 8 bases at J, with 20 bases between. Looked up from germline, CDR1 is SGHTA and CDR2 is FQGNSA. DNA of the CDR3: TGTGCCAGCAGCTACAAGATTCAGGGTTTTATGGAAGCTTTCTTT. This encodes CASSYKIQGFMEAFF. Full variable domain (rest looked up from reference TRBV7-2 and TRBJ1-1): GAGVSQSPSNKVTEKGKDVELRCDPISGHTALYWYRQSLGQGLEFLIYFQGNSAPDKSGLPSDRFSAERTGGSVSTLTIQRTQQEDSAVYLCASSYKIQGFMEAFFGQGTRLTVV.

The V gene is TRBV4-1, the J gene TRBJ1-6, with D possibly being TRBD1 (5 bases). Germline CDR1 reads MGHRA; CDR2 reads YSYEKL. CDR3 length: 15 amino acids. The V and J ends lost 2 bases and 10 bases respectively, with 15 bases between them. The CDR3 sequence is CASSQMGGDQSPLHF. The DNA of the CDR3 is TGCGCCAGCAGCCAAATGGGGGGTGATCAATCACCCCTCCACTTT.

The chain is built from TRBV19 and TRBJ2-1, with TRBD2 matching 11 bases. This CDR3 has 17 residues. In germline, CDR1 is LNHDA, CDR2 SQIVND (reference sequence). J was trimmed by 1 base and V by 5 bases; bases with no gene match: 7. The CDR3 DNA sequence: TGTGCCAGTAGTCTCCGGACTAGCGGGCAATCCTACAATGAGCAGTTCTTC. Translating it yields CASSLRTSGQSYNEQFF.

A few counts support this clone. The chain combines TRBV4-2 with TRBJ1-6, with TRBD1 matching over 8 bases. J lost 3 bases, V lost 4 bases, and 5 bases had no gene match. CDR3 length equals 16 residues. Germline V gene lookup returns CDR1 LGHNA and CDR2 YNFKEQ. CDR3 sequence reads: CASSPRTGNYNSPLHF. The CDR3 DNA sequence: TGTGCCAGCAGCCCTCGGACAGGGAACTATAATTCACCCCTCCACTTT.

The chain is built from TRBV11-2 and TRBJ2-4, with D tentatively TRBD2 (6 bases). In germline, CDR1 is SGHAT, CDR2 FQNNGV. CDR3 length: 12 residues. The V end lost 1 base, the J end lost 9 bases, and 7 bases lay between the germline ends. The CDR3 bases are TGTGCCAGCAGCTTAGGGCGGGGCATTCAGTACTTC. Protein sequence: CASSLGRGIQYF.

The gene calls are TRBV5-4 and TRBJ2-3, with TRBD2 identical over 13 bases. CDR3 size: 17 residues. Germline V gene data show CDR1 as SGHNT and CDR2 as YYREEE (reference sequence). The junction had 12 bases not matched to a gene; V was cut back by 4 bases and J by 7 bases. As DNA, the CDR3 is TGTGCCAGCAGCGACCGGACTAGCGGGAGTTTTGGAAATACGCAGTATTTT. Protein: CASSDRTSGSFGNTQYF.

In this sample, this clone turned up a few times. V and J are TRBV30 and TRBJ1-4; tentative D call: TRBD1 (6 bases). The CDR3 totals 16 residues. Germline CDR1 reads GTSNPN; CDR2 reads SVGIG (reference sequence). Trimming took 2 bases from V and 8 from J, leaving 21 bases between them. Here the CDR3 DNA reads TGTGCCTGGAGTCCACCGGTTGGGGGCTCGGGCGAAAAACTGTTTTTT. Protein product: CAWSPPVGGSGEKLFF.

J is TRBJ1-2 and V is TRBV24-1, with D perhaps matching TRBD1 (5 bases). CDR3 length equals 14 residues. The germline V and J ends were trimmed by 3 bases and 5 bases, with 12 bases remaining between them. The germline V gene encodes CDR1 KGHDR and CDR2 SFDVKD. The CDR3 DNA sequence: TGTGCCACCAGTGATGTTGACAGAAAGTATGGCTACACCTTC. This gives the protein CATSDVDRKYGYTF.

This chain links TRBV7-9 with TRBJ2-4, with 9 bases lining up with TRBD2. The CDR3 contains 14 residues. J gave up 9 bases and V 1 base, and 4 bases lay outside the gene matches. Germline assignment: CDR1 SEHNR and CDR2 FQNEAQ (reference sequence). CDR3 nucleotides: TGTGCCAGCAGCTTAGTAGCGGGAGAGGGCATTCAGTACTTC. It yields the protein CASSLVAGEGIQYF.

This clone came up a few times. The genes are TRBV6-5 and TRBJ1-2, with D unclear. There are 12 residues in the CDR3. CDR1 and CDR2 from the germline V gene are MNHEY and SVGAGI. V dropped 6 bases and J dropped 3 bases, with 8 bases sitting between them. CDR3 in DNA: TGTGCCAGCAGCAGGCAAGACTATGGCTACACCTTC. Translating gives CASSRQDYGYTF.

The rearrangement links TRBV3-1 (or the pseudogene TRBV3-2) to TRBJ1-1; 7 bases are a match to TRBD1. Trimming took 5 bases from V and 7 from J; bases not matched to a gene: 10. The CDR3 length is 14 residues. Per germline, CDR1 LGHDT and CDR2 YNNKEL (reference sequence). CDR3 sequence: CASSNLGGAGEAFF. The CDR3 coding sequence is TGTGCCAGCAGCAACCTAGGGGGCGCGGGTGAAGCTTTCTTT.

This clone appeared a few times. The CDR3 loop reads CASSRTIRDRVSGNTIYF. The DNA of the CDR3 is TGTGCCAGCAGCCGGACAATCCGGGACAGGGTTTCGGGAAACACCATATATTTT. This chain connects TRBV7-6 to TRBJ1-3; 9 nucleotides align to TRBD1. Germline lookup yields CDR1 SGHVS and CDR2 FNYEAQ. The CDR3 contains 18 residues. With V trimmed by 5 bases and J by 4 bases, 15 bases remained unmatched. Together with reference TRBV7-6 and TRBJ1-3, the CDR3 gives the full variable domain: GAGVSQSPRYKVTKRGQDVALRCDPISGHVSLYWYRQALGQGPEFLTYFNYEAQQDKSGLPNDRFSAERPEGSISTLTIQRTEQRDSAMYRCASSRTIRDRVSGNTIYFGEGSWLTVV.

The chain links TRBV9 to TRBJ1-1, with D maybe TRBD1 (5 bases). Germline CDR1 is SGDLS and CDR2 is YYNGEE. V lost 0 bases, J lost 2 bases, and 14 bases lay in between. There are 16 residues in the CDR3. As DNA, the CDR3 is TGTGCCAGCAGCGTAGGTCCTTTGACAGTAAACACTGAAGCTTTCTTT. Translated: CASSVGPLTVNTEAFF.

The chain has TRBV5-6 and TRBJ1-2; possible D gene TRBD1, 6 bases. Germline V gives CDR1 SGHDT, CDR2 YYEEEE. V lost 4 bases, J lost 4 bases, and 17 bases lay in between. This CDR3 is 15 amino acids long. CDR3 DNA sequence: TGTGCCAGCAGCCTTCGGGCAGGGGTAACCTATGGCTACACCTTC. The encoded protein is CASSLRAGVTYGYTF. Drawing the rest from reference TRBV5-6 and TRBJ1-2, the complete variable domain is DAGVTQSPTHLIKTRGQQVTLRCSPKSGHDTVSWYQQALGQGPQFIFQYYEEEERQRGNFPDRFSGHQFPNYSSELNVNALLLGDSALYLCASSLRAGVTYGYTFGSGTRLTVV.

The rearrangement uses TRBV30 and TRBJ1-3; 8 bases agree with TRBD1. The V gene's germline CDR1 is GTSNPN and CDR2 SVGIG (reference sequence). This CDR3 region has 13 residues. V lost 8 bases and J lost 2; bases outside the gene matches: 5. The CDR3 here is CAQDRDPGNTIYF. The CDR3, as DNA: TGTGCCCAGGACAGGGACCCTGGAAACACCATATATTTT.

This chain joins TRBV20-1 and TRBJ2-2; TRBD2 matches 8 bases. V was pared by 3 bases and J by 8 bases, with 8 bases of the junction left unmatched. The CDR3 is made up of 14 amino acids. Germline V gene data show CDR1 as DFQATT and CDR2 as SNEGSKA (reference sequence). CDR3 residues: CSASGGSGTGELFF. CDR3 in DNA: TGCAGTGCTAGTGGGGGTAGCGGGACAGGGGAGCTGTTTTTT.

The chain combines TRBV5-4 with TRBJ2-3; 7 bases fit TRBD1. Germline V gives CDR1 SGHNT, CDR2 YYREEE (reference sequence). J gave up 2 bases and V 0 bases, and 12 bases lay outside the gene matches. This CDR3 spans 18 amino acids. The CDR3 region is CASSLAFRTGAFTDTQYF. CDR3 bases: TGTGCCAGCAGCTTGGCCTTCCGGACAGGAGCCTTCACAGATACGCAGTATTTT.

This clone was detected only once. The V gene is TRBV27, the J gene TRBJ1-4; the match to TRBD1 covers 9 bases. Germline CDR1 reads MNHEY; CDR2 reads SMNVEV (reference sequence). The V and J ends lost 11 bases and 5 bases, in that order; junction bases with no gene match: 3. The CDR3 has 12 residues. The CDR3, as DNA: TGTGCCCAAACAGGGGGCAATGAAAAACTGTTTTTT. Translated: CAQTGGNEKLFF.

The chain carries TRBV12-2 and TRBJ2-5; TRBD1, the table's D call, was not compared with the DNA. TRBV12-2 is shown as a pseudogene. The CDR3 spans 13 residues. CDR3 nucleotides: TGTGCAAGTCGCTTTGACAGGGGAGAGACCCAGTACTTC. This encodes CASRFDRGETQYF.

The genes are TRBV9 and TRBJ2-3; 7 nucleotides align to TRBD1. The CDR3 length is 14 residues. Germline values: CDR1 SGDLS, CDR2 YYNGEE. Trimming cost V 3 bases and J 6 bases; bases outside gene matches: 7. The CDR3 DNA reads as TGTGCCAGCAGCGAGCGACAGGGAAGCGATACGCAGTATTTT. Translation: CASSERQGSDTQYF.

The CDR3 DNA reads as TGTGCCAGCAAGGTCGGGGAAACCCCTGAAGCTTTCTTT. Translation: CASKVGETPEAFF. This sequence joins TRBV2 and TRBJ1-1; D is ambiguous. The CDR3 has 13 amino acids. V lost 7 bases, J lost 6 bases, and 15 bases lay in between. Germline loops: CDR1 SNHLY, CDR2 FYNNEI.